The entry below gives a single T cell receptor beta chain sequence along with its context. Antigen: not known. The data were taken from a study of OX40 agonist ivuxolimab in advanced cancers. Study-level background: A mean age of roughly 60 years, range about 20 to 79, was recorded, and 80% to 90% were male. Whole-study results and caveats: Some of the lowest clonal expansion was seen in partial responders at 0.1-3.0 mg/kg. CD4+ and CD8+ blood T cells expanded clonally by week 6 at 0.1 to 3.0 mg/kg.

Sequenced by immunoSEQ multiplex PCR; TCRdb stores in-frame clones only, minus some. This sample has 65,000 to 85,000 clones, with 75% to 90% found just once. Deletions cut 1 base from V and 1 base from J, with 13 bases between. Germline CDR1 MNHEY, CDR2 SMNVEV (reference sequence). The CDR3 sequence is 16 residues long. The sequencing used CD4+ or CD8+ T cells sorted from blood, collected in a trial of the OX40 agonist ivuxolimab. The clonotype comes from an adult with an advanced solid tumor such as melanoma, head and neck, liver or kidney cancer. V gene TRBV27 combines with J gene TRBJ1-1; D remains unclear. The CDR3, as DNA: TGTGCCAGCAGTTTATGGGCGCAACCTCCGAACACTGAAGCTTTCTTT. Its translation is CASSLWAQPPNTEAFF.